The rows below give T cell receptor beta chains drawn from one sample of a study of cytomegalovirus exposure and HLA in healthy donors. TCRdb's copy holds only in-frame clones and misses some; the assay was immunoSEQ multiplex PCR. The repertoire holds around 200,000 clones, with roughly three quarters as singletons. Sequenced material: PBMCs. The receptor set was obtained from a woman aged 18-29 years in good health and CMV-seronegative. The CDR3 runs from the conserved cysteine through the conserved F or W. The order of the fields is clone size, V gene, D gene, J gene, CDR3 protein, CDR3 DNA. D genes are given only for firm matches. Not every row has a clone size; where given, it reads once, few, many or a size class.

>-|TRBV15|TRBD1|TRBJ2-7
CATSTRQGSSYEQYF
TGTGCCACCAGCACCAGACAGGGAAGCTCCTACGAGCAGTACTTC
>-|TRBV6-6|-|TRBJ2-7
CASSYSPGADEQYF
TGTGCCAGCAGTTACTCCCCGGGAGCGGACGAGCAGTACTTC
>-|TRBV9|-|TRBJ2-7
CASSDEDRTPYEQYF
TGTGCCAGCAGCGACGAGGACAGAACACCCTACGAGCAGTACTTC
>-|TRBV7-3|-|TRBJ2-1
CASSSLNEQFF
TGTGCCAGCAGCTCTTTAAATGAGCAGTTCTTC
>-|TRBV4-1|TRBD2|TRBJ2-5
CASSQDTLSGRALETQYF
TGCGCCAGCAGCCAAGATACTCTTAGCGGGAGGGCCTTAGAGACCCAGTACTTC
>few|TRBV6-6|-|TRBJ2-7
CASSYRDLYEQYF
TGTGCCAGCAGTTACCGGGACTTGTACGAGCAGTACTTC
>-|TRBV7-9|-|TRBJ1-5
CSSSMAGDQPQHF
TGTTCCAGCAGCATGGCAGGGGATCAGCCCCAGCATTTT
>-|TRBV29-1|TRBD2|TRBJ2-1
CSGGSGSEQFF
TGCAGCGGCGGTAGCGGGAGTGAGCAGTTCTTC
>-|TRBV5-1|-|TRBJ1-1
CASSLGNMNTEAFF
TGCGCCAGCAGCTTGGGCAACATGAACACTGAAGCTTTCTTT
>-|TRBV7-7|-|TRBJ2-5
CASSLGTSLETQYF
TGTGCCAGCAGCTTAGGGACATCCTTAGAGACCCAGTACTTC
>-|TRBV15|-|TRBJ2-3
CATRGGTSTDTQYF
TGTGCCACCAGAGGAGGGACTAGCACAGATACGCAGTATTTT
>-|TRBV5-4|-|TRBJ1-2
CASRYRGGYGYTF
TGTGCCAGCAGATATAGAGGGGGCTATGGCTACACCTTC
>-|TRBV9|TRBD2|TRBJ2-1
CASSDPAGLAGGPIDNEQFF
TGTGCCAGCAGCGACCCAGCGGGACTAGCGGGAGGGCCGATCGACAATGAGCAGTTCTTC
>once|TRBV30|TRBD1|TRBJ1-5
CAWKGQGDNQPQHF
TGTGCCTGGAAGGGGCAGGGGGACAATCAGCCCCAGCATTTT
>-|TRBV11-2|TRBD1|TRBJ2-7
CASNGQGREQYF
TGTGCCAGCAACGGACAGGGGCGAGAGCAGTACTTC
>-|TRBV15|TRBD1|TRBJ2-5
CATTLGRNRGLGETQYF
TGTGCCACCACGCTCGGGAGAAACAGGGGGCTGGGGGAGACCCAGTACTTC
>-|TRBV9|-|TRBJ2-3
CASSVAFVQGPDTQYF
TGTGCCAGCAGCGTAGCTTTCGTTCAGGGCCCAGATACGCAGTATTTT
>-|TRBV18|TRBD1|TRBJ2-7
CASSQDRARSYEQYF
TGTGCCAGCTCACAAGACAGGGCCCGCTCCTACGAGCAGTACTTC
>-|TRBV5-1|-|TRBJ2-2
CASSGQVAGELFF
TGCGCCAGCAGCGGGCAGGTGGCCGGGGAGCTGTTTTTT
>few|TRBV7-2|-|TRBJ2-3
CASSLDSGTDTQYF
TGTGCCAGCAGCTTGGACAGCGGCACAGATACGCAGTATTTT
>-|TRBV29-1|-|TRBJ2-3
CSVEAGLARASTDTQYF
TGCAGCGTTGAAGCGGGTCTAGCGAGAGCTAGCACAGATACGCAGTATTTT
>-|TRBV5-1|TRBD2|TRBJ2-5
CASSLATGTSGTSETQYF
TGCGCCAGCAGCTTAGCTACCGGGACTAGCGGGACATCGGAGACCCAGTACTTC